This T cell receptor beta chain was captured in a study of molecular identifiers for immune sequencing clone quantification. MiXCR, applied by TCRdb to the PCR reads, yields one record per CDR3 protein. Among approximately 93,000 distinct CDR3 sequences listed, 25% were seen once. General study results and limits: Identical TCR molecules can share a barcode, and this sharing could underestimate highly expanded clone sizes.

This clonotype was observed a few times. Its antigen remains unknown. This TCR was recovered from a human donor in good health. Some libraries in this study had Jurkat cell RNA spiked in. The sequencing input was naive CD8+ T cells from blood, with Jurkat cell RNA spiked in. Subset given: FACS-sorted CD8+CD4-CCR7+CD45RA+ naive T cells.

Here the CDR3 DNA reads TGCAGCGTTGGTCACCGGATCTCCTACAATGAGCAGTTCTTC. Amino acids: CSVGHRISYNEQFF. The chain is built from TRBV29-1 and TRBJ2-1; no firm D call. Trimming pared 4 bases from V and 0 bases from J, leaving 10 bases between. Germline V CDR1 and CDR2: SQVTM, ANQGSEA. The CDR3 contains 14 residues.